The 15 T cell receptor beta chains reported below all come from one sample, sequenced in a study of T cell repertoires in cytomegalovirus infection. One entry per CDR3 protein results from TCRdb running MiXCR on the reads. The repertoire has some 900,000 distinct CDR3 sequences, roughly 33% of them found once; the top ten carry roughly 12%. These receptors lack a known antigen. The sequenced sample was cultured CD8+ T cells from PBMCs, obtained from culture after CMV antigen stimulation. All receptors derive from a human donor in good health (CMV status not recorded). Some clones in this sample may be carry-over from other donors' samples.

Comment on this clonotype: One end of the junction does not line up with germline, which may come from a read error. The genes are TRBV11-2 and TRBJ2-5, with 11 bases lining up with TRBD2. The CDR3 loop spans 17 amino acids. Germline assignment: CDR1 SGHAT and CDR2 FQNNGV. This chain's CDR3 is CVSSFPLAGGPQETQYF. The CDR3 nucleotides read TGTGTCAGCAGCTTTCCCCTAGCGGGAGGTCCCCAAGAGACCCAGTACTTC.

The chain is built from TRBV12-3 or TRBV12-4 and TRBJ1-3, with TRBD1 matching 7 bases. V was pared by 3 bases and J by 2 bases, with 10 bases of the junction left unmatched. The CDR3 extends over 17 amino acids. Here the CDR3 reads CASSFYSPRGPGNTIYF. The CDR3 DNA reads TGTGCCAGCAGTTTCTATTCGCCAAGGGGGCCTGGAAACACCATATATTTT.

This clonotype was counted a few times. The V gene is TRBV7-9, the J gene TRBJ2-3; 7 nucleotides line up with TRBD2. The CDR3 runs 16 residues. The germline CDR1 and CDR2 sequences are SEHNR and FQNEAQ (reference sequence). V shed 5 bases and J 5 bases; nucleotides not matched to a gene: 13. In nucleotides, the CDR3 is TGTGCCAGCAGCCTACTCACGGGGGGTCGGGGAGATACGCAGTATTTT. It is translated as CASSLLTGGRGDTQYF.

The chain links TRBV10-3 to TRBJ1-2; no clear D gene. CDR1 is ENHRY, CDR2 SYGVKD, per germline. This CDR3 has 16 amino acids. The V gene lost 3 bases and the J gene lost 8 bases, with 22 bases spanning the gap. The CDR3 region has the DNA TGTGCCATCAGTGACGTGAACCTCGGCATATCGGGAGGCTACACCTTC. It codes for CAISDVNLGISGGYTF.

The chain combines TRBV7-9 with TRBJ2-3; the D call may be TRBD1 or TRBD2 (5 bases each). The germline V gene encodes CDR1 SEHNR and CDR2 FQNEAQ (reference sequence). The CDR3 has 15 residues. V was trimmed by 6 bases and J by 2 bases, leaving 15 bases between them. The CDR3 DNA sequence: TGTGCCAGCAGTCCCTGGGACCGTGCCACAGATACGCAGTATTTT. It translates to CASSPWDRATDTQYF.

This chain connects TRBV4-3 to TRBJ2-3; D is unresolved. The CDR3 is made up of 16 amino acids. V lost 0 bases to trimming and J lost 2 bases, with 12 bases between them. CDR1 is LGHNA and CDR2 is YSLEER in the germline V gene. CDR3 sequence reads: CASSQEEVSDTDTQYF. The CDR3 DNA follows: TGCGCCAGCAGCCAAGAAGAAGTGAGTGACACAGATACGCAGTATTTT.

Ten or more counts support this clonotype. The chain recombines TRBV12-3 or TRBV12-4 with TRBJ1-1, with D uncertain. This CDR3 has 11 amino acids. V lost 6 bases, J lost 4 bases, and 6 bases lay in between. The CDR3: CASSRTTEAFF. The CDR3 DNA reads TGTGCCAGCAGCCGAACCACTGAAGCTTTCTTT.

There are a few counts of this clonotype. DNA of the CDR3: TGTGCCAGTACTACCGGGATCCAAGAGACCCAGTACTTC. Translating gives CASTTGIQETQYF. This chain links TRBV6-1 with TRBJ2-5; weak D call: TRBD2 (5 bases). Trimming removed 9 bases from V and 1 base from J, with 12 bases in between. The length of the CDR3 is 13 residues. Germline V lookup: CDR1 MNHNS, CDR2 SASEGT.

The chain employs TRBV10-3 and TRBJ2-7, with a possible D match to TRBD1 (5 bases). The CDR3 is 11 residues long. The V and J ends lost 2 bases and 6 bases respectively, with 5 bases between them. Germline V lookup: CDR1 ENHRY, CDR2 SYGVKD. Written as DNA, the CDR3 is TGTGCCATCAGTGAGGGGGCCGAGCAGTACGTC. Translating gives CAISEGAEQYV.

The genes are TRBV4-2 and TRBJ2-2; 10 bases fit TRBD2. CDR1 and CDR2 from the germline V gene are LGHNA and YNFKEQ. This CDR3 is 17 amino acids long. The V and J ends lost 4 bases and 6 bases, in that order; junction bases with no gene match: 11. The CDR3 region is CASSPWVAGGPAGELFF. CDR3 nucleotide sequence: TGTGCCAGCAGCCCTTGGGTAGCGGGGGGCCCGGCCGGGGAGCTGTTTTTT.

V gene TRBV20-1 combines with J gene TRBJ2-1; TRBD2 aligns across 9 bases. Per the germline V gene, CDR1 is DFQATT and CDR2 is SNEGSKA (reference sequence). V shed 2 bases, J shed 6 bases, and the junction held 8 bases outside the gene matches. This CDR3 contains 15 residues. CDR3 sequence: CSARIGGGAGNEQFF. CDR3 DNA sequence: TGCAGTGCTAGAATAGGCGGGGGGGCGGGCAATGAGCAGTTCTTC.

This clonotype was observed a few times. CDR3 region: CASSQDFRRTDTQYF. The DNA for the CDR3 is TGTGCCAGCAGTCAGGACTTCAGGAGGACAGATACGCAGTATTTT. The chain is built from TRBV6-1 and TRBJ2-3; D might be TRBD2 (5 bases). V gave up 5 bases and J gave up 3 bases, with 15 bases separating them. Germline CDR1 MNHNS, CDR2 SASEGT. The CDR3 is 15 amino acids.

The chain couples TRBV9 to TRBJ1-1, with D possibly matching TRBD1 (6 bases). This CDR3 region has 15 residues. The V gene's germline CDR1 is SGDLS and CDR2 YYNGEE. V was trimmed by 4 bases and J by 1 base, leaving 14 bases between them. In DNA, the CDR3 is TGTGCCAGCAGCCCTTTCGACAGGACGAACACTGAAGCTTTCTTT. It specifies CASSPFDRTNTEAFF.

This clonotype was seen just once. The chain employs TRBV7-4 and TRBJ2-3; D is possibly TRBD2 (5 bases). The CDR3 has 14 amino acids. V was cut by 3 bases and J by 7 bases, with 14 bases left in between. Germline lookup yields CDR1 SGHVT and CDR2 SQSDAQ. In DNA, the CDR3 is TGTGCCAGCAGCTTGAGCGACTACTTCCATACGCAGTATTTT. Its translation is CASSLSDYFHTQYF.

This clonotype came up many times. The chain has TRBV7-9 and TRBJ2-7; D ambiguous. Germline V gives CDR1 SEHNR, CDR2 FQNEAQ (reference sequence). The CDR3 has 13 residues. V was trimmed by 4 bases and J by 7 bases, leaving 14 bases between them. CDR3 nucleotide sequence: TGTGCCAGCAGCTCAAAGGGTTCTCGGGAGCAGTACGTC. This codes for CASSSKGSREQYV.